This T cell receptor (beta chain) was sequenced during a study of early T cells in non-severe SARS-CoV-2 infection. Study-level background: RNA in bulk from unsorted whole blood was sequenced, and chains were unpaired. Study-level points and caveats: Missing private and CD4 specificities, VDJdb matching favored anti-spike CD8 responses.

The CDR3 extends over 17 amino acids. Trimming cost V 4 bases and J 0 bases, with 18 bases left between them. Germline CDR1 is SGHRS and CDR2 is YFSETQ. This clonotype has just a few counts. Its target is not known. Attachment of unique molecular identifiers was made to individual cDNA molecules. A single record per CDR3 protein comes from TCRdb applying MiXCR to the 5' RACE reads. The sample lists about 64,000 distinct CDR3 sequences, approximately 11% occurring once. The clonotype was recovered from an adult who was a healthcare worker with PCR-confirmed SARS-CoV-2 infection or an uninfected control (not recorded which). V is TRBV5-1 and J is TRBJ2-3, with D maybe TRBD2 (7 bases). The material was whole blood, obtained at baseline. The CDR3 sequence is CASSPLRGASSTDTQYF. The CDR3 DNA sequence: TGCGCCAGCAGCCCGCTCCGGGGGGCCTCAAGCACAGATACGCAGTATTTT. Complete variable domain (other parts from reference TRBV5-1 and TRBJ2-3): KAGVTQTPRYLIKTRGQQVTLSCSPISGHRSVSWYQQTPGQGLQFLFEYFSETQRNKGNFPGRFSGRQFSNSRSEMNVSTLELGDSALYLCASSPLRGASSTDTQYFGPGTRLTVL.